This T cell receptor (beta chain) was documented in a study of T cell responses to AZD1222 COVID-19 vaccine. Study-level findings and limits: The CD4 TCRs associated with vaccination extended across spike and predominated at 160-218 and 743-854. White British people made up most donors, females outnumbered males, and clonal diversity was possibly underestimated. Repertoires were obtained solely post-peak T cell response.

Method: immunoSEQ multiplex PCR; TCRdb's copy keeps in-frame clones and lacks some. The sample shows 120,000 or so clones, around 92% of them seen only once. This clone was counted once. Its antigen is unidentified. Here the sequenced sample was peripheral blood, taken on day 0 of AZD1222 vaccination. The receptor's source is an adult in good health.

Here the CDR3 reads CASSFGRGRGYTF. Here the CDR3 DNA reads TGTGCCAGCAGTTTCGGCAGGGGGCGCGGCTACACCTTC. The rearrangement joins TRBV27 to TRBJ1-2, with 8 nucleotides matching TRBD1. The CDR3 is 13 amino acids. V shed 3 bases and J 8 bases; nucleotides not matched to a gene: 5. Germline V gives CDR1 MNHEY, CDR2 SMNVEV (reference sequence).